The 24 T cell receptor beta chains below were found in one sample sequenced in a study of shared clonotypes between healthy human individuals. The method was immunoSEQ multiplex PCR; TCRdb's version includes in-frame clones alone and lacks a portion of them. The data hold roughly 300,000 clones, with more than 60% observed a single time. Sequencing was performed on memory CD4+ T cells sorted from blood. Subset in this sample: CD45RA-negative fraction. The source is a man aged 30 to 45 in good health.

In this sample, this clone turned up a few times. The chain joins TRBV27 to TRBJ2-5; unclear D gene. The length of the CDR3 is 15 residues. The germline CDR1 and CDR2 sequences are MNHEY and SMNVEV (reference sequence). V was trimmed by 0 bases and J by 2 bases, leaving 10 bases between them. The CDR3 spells CASSLSISFQETQYF. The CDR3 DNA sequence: TGTGCCAGCAGTTTATCGATTTCCTTTCAAGAGACCCAGTACTTC.

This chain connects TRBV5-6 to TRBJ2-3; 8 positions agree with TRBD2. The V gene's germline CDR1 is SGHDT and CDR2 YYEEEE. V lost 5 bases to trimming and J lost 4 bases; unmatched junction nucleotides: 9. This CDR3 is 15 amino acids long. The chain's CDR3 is CASRKGLVGPDTQYF. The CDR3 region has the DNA TGTGCCAGCAGAAAGGGACTAGTAGGTCCAGATACGCAGTATTTT.

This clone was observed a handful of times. Here the CDR3 reads CASSLRDRGKNIQYF. Here the CDR3 DNA reads TGTGCCAGCAGCTTACGGGACAGGGGAAAAAACATTCAGTACTTC. J is TRBJ2-4 and V is TRBV7-2; 10 bases match TRBD1. V lost 2 bases to trimming and J lost 4 bases; unmatched junction nucleotides: 2. Germline CDR1 reads SGHTA; CDR2 reads FQGNSA. The length of the CDR3 is 15 residues.

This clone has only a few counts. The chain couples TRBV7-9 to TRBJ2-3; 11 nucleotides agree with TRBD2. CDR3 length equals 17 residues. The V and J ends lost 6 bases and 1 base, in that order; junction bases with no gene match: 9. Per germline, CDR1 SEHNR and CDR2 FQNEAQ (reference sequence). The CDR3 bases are TGTGCCAGCAGGGAGGTACTTAGCGGGAGGGGCACAGATACGCAGTATTTT. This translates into CASREVLSGRGTDTQYF.

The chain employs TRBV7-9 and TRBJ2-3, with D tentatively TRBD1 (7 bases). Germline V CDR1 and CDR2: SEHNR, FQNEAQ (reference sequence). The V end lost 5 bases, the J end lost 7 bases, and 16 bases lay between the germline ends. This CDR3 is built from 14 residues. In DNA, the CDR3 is TGTGCCAGCAGCCCCCTGGACAGGACTAATACGCAGTATTTT. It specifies CASSPLDRTNTQYF.

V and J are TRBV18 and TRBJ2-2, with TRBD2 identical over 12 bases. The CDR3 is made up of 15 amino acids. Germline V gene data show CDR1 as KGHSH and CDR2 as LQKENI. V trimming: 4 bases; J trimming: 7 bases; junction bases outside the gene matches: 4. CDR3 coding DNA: TGTGCCAGCTCACGGACTAGCGGGATGGACGGGGAGCTGTTTTTT. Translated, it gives CASSRTSGMDGELFF.

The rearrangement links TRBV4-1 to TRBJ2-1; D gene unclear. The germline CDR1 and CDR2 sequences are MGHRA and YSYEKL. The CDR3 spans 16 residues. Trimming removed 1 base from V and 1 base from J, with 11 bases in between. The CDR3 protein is CASSQVGRRSYNEQFF. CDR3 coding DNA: TGCGCCAGCAGCCAAGTCGGCAGGCGATCCTACAATGAGCAGTTCTTC.

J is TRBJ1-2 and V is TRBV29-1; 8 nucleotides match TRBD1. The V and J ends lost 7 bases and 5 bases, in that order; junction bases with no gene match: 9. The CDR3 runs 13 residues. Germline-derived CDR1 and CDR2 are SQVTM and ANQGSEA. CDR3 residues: CSARQGSTYGYTF. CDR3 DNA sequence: TGCAGCGCGCGACAGGGGTCGACATATGGCTACACCTTC.

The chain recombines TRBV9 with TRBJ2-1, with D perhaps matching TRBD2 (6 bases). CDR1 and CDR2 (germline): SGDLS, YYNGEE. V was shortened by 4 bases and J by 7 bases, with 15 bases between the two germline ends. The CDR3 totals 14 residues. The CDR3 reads CASSWSARGNEQFF. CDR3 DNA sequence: TGTGCCAGCAGCTGGTCAGCCCGGGGGAATGAGCAGTTCTTC.

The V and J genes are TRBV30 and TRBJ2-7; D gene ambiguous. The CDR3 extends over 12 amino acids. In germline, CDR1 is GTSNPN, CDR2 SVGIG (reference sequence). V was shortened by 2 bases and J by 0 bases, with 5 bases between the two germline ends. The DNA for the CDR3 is TGTGCCTGGAGTCTCCGCTCCTACGAGCAGTACTTC. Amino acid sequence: CAWSLRSYEQYF. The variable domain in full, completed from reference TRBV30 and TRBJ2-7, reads SQTIHQWPATLVQPVGSPLSLECTVEGTSNPNLYWYRQAAGRGLQLLFYSVGIGQISSEVPQNLSASRPQDRQFILSSKKLLLSDSGFYLCAWSLRSYEQYFGPGTRLTVT.

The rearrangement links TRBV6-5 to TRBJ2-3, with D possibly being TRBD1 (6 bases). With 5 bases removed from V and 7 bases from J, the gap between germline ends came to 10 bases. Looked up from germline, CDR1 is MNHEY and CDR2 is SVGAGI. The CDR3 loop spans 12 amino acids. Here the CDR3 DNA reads TGTGCCAGCAGTCTTACAGGGAATACGCAGTATTTT. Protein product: CASSLTGNTQYF.

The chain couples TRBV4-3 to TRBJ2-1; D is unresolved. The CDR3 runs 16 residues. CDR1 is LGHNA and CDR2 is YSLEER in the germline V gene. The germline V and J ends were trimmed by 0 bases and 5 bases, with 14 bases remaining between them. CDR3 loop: CASSQDKLNTNNEQFF. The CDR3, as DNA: TGCGCCAGCAGCCAAGATAAATTAAACACCAACAATGAGCAGTTCTTC.

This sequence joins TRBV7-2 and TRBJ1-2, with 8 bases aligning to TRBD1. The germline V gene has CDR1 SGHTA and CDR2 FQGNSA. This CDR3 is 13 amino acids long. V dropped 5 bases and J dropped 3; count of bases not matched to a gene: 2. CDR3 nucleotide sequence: TGTGCCAGCAGCCCACAGGGGGACTATGGCTACACCTTC. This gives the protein CASSPQGDYGYTF.

The CDR3 sequence is CASRRTGPGEKLFF. CDR3 DNA sequence: TGTGCCAGCAGGAGGACAGGACCGGGGGAAAAACTGTTTTTT. The rearrangement links TRBV6-1 to TRBJ1-4, with 7 positions matching TRBD1. The ends lost 6 bases at V and 8 bases at J; junction bases unmatched: 9. Looked up from germline, CDR1 is MNHNS and CDR2 is SASEGT. The CDR3 is 14 amino acids.

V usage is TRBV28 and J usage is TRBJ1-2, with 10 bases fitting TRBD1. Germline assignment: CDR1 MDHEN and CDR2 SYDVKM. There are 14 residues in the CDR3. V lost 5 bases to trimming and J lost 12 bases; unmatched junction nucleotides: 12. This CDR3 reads CASSPSGQGRLDTF. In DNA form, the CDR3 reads TGTGCCAGCAGTCCATCGGGACAGGGGCGACTCGACACCTTC.

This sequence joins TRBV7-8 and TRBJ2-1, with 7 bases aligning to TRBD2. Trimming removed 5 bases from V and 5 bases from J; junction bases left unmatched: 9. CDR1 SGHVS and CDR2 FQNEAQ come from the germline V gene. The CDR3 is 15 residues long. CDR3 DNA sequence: TGTGCCAGCAGCCCTGCAGCGGGAACCAACAATGAGCAGTTCTTC. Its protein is CASSPAAGTNNEQFF. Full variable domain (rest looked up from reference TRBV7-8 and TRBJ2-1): GAGVSQSPRYKVAKRGQDVALRCDPISGHVSLFWYQQALGQGPEFLTYFQNEAQLDKSGLPSDRFFAERPEGSVSTLKIQRTQQEDSAVYLCASSPAAGTNNEQFFGPGTRLTVL.

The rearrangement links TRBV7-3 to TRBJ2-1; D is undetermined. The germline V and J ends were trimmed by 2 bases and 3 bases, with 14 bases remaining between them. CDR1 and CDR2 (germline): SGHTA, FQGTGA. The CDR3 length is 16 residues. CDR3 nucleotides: TGTGCCAGCAGCTTAGTGGGTCAAGCAGGCTACAATGAGCAGTTCTTC. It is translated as CASSLVGQAGYNEQFF.

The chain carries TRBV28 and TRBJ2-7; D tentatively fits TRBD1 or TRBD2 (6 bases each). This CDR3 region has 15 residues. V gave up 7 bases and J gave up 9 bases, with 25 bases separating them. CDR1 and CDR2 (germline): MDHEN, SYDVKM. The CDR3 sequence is CASNSKRGTADRQYF. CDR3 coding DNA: TGTGCCAGCAACTCCAAAAGGGGGACTGCTGATCGGCAGTACTTC. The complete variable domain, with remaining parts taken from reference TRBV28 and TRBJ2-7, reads DVKVTQSSRYLVKRTGEKVFLECVQDMDHENMFWYRQDPGLGLRLIYFSYDVKMKEKGDIPEGYSVSREKKERFSLILESASTNQTSMYLCASNSKRGTADRQYFGPGTRLTVT.

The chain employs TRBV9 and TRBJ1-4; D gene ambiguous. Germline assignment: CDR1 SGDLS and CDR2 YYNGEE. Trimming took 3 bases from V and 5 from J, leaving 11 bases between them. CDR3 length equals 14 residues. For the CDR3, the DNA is TGTGCCAGCAGCGACCGACAAGTAAATGAAAAACTGTTTTTT. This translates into CASSDRQVNEKLFF.

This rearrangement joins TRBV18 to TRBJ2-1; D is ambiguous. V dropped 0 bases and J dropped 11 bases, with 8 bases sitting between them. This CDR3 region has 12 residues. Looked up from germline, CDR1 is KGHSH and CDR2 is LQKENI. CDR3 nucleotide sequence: TGTGCCAGCTCACCACCGGGCGACCAGCAGTTCTTC. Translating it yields CASSPPGDQQFF.

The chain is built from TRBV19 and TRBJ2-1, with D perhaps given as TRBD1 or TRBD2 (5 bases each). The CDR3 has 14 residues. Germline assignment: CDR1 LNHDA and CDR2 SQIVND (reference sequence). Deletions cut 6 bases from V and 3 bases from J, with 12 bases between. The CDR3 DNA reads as TGTGCCAGTAGGAGGGACGGCATCTACAATGAGCAGTTCTTC. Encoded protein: CASRRDGIYNEQFF.

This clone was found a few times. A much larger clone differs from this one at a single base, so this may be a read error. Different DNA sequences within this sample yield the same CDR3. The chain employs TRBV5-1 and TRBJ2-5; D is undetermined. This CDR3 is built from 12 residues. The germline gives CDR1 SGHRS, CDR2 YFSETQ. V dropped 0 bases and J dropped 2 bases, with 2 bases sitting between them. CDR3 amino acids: CASSLEQETQYF. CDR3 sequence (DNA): TGCGCCAGCAGCTTGGAGCAAGAGACCCAGTACTTC.

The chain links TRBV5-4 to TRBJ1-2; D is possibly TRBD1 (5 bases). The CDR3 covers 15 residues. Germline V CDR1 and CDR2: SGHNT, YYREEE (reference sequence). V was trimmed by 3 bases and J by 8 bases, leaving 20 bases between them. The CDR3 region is CASSSFGGGKGGYTF. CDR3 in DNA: TGTGCCAGCAGCTCCTTCGGGGGGGGAAAAGGCGGCTACACCTTC.

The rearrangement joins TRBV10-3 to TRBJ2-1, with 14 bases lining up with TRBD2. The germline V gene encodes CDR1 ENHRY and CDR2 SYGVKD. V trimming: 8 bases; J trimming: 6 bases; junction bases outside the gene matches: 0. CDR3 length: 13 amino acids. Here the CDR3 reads CAIGTSGSNEQFF. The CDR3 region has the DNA TGTGCCATCGGGACTAGCGGGAGCAATGAGCAGTTCTTC.